The rows below give T cell receptor beta chains drawn from one sample of a study of T cell responses to AZD1222 COVID-19 vaccine. Libraries were prepared by immunoSEQ multiplex PCR; TCRdb keeps only in-frame clonotypes and omits some of them. The profile covers some 110,000 clones, with 85% to 95% appearing a single time and 2.5% to 3% taken by the ten largest. The sample here was peripheral blood, taken on day 0 of AZD1222 vaccination. Every receptor here comes from an adult in good health. Both conserved end residues are part of each CDR3. A D gene is named only where the DNA matches it firmly. Clone size appears in some rows only: once, few, many, or a class for an expanded clone.

TRBV7-3	TRBJ1-2	12	-	once	TGTGCCAGCAGCTTAACGGGGGTCGGCTACACCTTC	CASSLTGVGYTF
TRBV5-4	TRBJ2-3	16	TRBD2	-	TGTGCCAGCAGCTTGGTCGTAGCGGGAATCACAGATACGCAGTATTTT	CASSLVVAGITDTQYF
TRBV28	TRBJ1-4	14	-	-	TGTGCCAGCAGTTCCCCAGGTCGGGAGCTTAAACTGTTTTTT	CASSSPGRELKLFF
TRBV10-3	TRBJ2-3	12	-	-	TGTGCCATCACTCCAAACCGGGATACGCAGTATTTT	CAITPNRDTQYF
TRBV30	TRBJ2-5	16	TRBD2	-	TGTGCCTGGAGTAATGGGGGAGGGCCCTGGAAAGAGACCCAGTACTTC	CAWSNGGGPWKETQYF
TRBV29-1	TRBJ1-2	14	-	-	TGCAGCGTTGAATCGCGGGGCGCAGGGTATGGCTACACCTTC	CSVESRGAGYGYTF
TRBV24-1	TRBJ2-1	12	-	-	TGTGCCACCGGACGACGTAACAATGAGCAGTTCTTC	CATGRRNNEQFF
TRBV9	TRBJ2-1	16	-	-	TGTGCCAGCAGCGTAGGATGGCGGGAAGGGGGGAATGAGCAGTTCTTC	CASSVGWREGGNEQFF
TRBV28	TRBJ1-1	16	-	-	TGTGCCAGCAGTCCGTCGGGACGGTCGGGTAGGACTGAAGCTTTCTTT	CASSPSGRSGRTEAFF
TRBV6-5	TRBJ2-7	14	TRBD1	once	TGTGCCAGCAGTATCCGACAGGGAGACTACGAGCAGTACTTC	CASSIRQGDYEQYF
TRBV27	TRBJ1-2	13	-	-	TGTGCCAGCAGTTTATATAGGGGTTCTGGCTACACCTTC	CASSLYRGSGYTF
TRBV1	TRBJ2-3	16	-	-	TGCACCAGCAGCCCCTGGACTAGACAGTCCACAGATACGCAGTATTTT	CTSSPWTRQSTDTQYF
TRBV4-1	TRBJ2-1	15	-	-	TGCGCCAGCAGCCAACTAGGACAGTCCTACAATGAGCAGTTCTTC	CASSQLGQSYNEQFF
TRBV6-2/TRBV6-3	TRBJ1-1	12	-	few	TGTGCCAGCAGTTTGGGGGGGAAATGGCCTTTCTTT	CASSLGGKWPFF
TRBV6-5	TRBJ2-7	13	TRBD1	-	TGTGCCAGCAGTTATGGGACAGACTACGAGCAGTACTTC	CASSYGTDYEQYF
TRBV30	TRBJ2-7	13	-	-	TGTGCCTGGAGTGATCAGGACGCTTACGAGCAGTACTTC	CAWSDQDAYEQYF
TRBV15	TRBJ2-3	14	-	-	TGTGCCACCTGTCTGGGAGGAGGAGCAGATACGCAGTATTTT	CATCLGGGADTQYF
TRBV27	TRBJ2-3	16	-	few	TGTGCCAGCAGGTTATCAGGGAGTGGTGGCACAGATACGCAGTATTTT	CASRLSGSGGTDTQYF
TRBV3-1/TRBV3-2	TRBJ2-1	15	-	-	TGTGCCAGCAGCCAAACGGGGTACTCCTACAATGAGCAGTTCTTC	CASSQTGYSYNEQFF
TRBV19	TRBJ1-2	12	-	-	TGTGCCAGTTACTTTCCCCGTTCTGGCTACACCTTC	CASYFPRSGYTF
TRBV10-1	TRBJ2-7	13	-	-	TGCGCCAGCAGTGAAAGCGCCTCCTACGAGCAGTACTTC	CASSESASYEQYF
TRBV3-1/TRBV3-2	TRBJ2-3	18	TRBD2	once	TGTGCCAGCAGCCAAGATCCGGGACTAGCGGGAGGGACAGATACGCAGTATTTT	CASSQDPGLAGGTDTQYF
TRBV27	TRBJ2-3	16	TRBD2	-	TGTGCCAGCACCCCCACCCGAGGGAGGGCCTCAGATACGCAGTATTTT	CASTPTRGRASDTQYF
TRBV5-1	TRBJ2-3	15	TRBD2	-	TGCGCCAGCAGCCCAACAGCGGGAGGACCAGATACGCAGTATTTT	CASSPTAGGPDTQYF
TRBV9	TRBJ1-5	15	-	-	TGTGCCAGCAGCTCGCTAGGGGGGAGCAATCAGCCCCAGCATTTT	CASSSLGGSNQPQHF
TRBV3-1/TRBV3-2	TRBJ1-1	12	-	-	TGTGCCAGCAGCCAACCCCGGGATCGCAGGCTCTTT	CASSQPRDRRLF
TRBV14	TRBJ1-4	16	-	-	TGTGCCAGCAGCCTGATCGGGGGGATAACTAATGAAAAACTGTTTTTT	CASSLIGGITNEKLFF
TRBV28	TRBJ2-2	14	TRBD1	-	TGTGCCAGCAGTACGGGACAGTTTGGCGGGGAGCTGTTTTTT	CASSTGQFGGELFF
TRBV7-9	TRBJ2-2	12	-	few	TGTGCCAGCAGCTTCGGGACCGGGGAGCTGTTTTTT	CASSFGTGELFF
TRBV28	TRBJ1-1	12	-	once	TGTGCCAGCAGTTCCACATACACTGAAGCTTTCTTT	CASSSTYTEAFF
TRBV2	TRBJ1-2	12	-	once	TGTGCCACCTCGAGGGAAAACTATGGCTACACCTTC	CATSRENYGYTF
TRBV3-1/TRBV3-2	TRBJ2-2	17	-	-	TGTGCCAGCAGCCAAGGTGTCGGAGGGGGTTGGACCGGGGAGCTGTTTTTT	CASSQGVGGGWTGELFF
TRBV19	TRBJ2-1	14	-	-	TGTGCCAGTAGGATCGCCGGGGGTGGGAATGAGCAGTTCTTC	CASRIAGGGNEQFF
TRBV21-1	TRBJ2-1	15	-	-	TGTGCCAGCAGCAAAGGGGTAGCGGGAAAGGGTGAGCAGTTCTTC	CASSKGVAGKGEQFF
TRBV7-2	TRBJ1-4	18	-	-	TGTGCCAGCAGCTCTCCCTACCACCCCGGGACTGAAGAGGAAAAACTGTTTTTT	CASSSPYHPGTEEEKLFF
TRBV29-1	TRBJ2-7	14	-	once	TGCAGCGTTGTGTCTGGCAGGGTGGGCTACGAGCAGTACTTC	CSVVSGRVGYEQYF
TRBV28	TRBJ1-1	14	-	-	TGTGCCAGCACGGGACCGGGACAGAACACTGAAGCTTTCTTT	CASTGPGQNTEAFF
TRBV5-1	TRBJ2-7	13	-	few	TGCGCCAGCAGTACCTCAGGGAACTACGAGCAGTACTTC	CASSTSGNYEQYF
TRBV7-3	TRBJ2-3	14	-	-	TGTGCCAGCAGCTCTCAAGGACTCATAGATACGCAGTATTTT	CASSSQGLIDTQYF
TRBV27	TRBJ1-6	13	-	once	TGTGCCAGCAGTTGGTTGGGGATTTCACCCCTCCACTTT	CASSWLGISPLHF
TRBV2	TRBJ1-1	16	-	-	TGTGCCAGCAGTGAAGCGCTGGGGAACATGAACACTGAAGCTTTCTTT	CASSEALGNMNTEAFF
TRBV10-3	TRBJ1-5	13	-	once	TGTGCCATCAGAGGGACTTCGAATCAGCCCCAGCATTTT	CAIRGTSNQPQHF
TRBV9	TRBJ1-6	15	-	-	TGTGCCAGCAGCCCTGATCTAGGTCGAGGGGCACCCCTCCACTTT	CASSPDLGRGAPLHF
TRBV18	TRBJ1-2	15	TRBD1	-	TGTGCCAGCTCACCACTAGGACAGGGGGACTATGGCTACACCTTC	CASSPLGQGDYGYTF
TRBV2	TRBJ1-1	15	-	-	TGTGCCAGCAGTGAGAGGGGCCGTGGGGGGCCTGAAGCTTTCTTT	CASSERGRGGPEAFF
TRBV29-1	TRBJ1-4	13	TRBD1	-	TGCAGCGGCCGGGACAGCCGTAATGAAAAACTGTTTTTT	CSGRDSRNEKLFF
TRBV5-1	TRBJ2-1	15	TRBD2	-	TGCGCCAGCAGCTTGGGACTAGCGGCAAACAATGAGCAGTTCTTC	CASSLGLAANNEQFF
TRBV28	TRBJ1-3	16	-	-	TGTGCCAGCAGTTTAAGGGGCACCCTCTCTGGAAACACCATATATTTT	CASSLRGTLSGNTIYF